This entry is about one T cell receptor (beta chain). No antigen is known for it. The data are from a study of cytomegalovirus exposure and HLA in healthy donors. At the level of the study: Earlier results showed roughly 120 million unique TCR beta sequences derived from 150 million to 200 million T cells. Study-wide points: A further, later analysis showed that HLA-associated TCR beta chains (compared with equally common others) were more clonally expanded.

The PCR ran on 60 Vbeta and 13 Jbeta primers. TCRdb's copy holds only in-frame clones and misses some; the assay was immunoSEQ multiplex PCR. The data show around 150,000 clones, and the top ten clones hold 1.3%. Specimen: PBMCs. The sequence was obtained from an older woman in good health and CMV-seronegative.

This CDR3 is CASSSPSLVNEQFF. In nucleotides, the CDR3 is TGTGCCAGCAGTTCGCCCAGTTTGGTCAATGAGCAGTTCTTC. This rearrangement joins TRBV27 to TRBJ2-1, with D hard to call. Germline V gene data show CDR1 as MNHEY and CDR2 as SMNVEV (reference sequence). The CDR3 covers 14 residues. The V and J ends lost 4 bases and 6 bases respectively, with 13 bases between them.